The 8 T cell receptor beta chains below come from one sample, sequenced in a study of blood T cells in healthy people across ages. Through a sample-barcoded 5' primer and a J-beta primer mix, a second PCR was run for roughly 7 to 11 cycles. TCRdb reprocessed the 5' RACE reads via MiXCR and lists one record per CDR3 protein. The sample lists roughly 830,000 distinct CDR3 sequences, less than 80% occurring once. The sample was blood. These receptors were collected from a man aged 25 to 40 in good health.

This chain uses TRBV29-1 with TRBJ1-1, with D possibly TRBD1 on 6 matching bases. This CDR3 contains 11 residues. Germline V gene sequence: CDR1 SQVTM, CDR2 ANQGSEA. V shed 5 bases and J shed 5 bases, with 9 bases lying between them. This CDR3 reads CSVRTETEAFF. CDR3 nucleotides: TGCAGCGTTAGGACAGAGACTGAAGCTTTCTTT.

In nucleotides, the CDR3 is TGTGCCAGCAGCTTAGATCCAGGGGACCACGTCCAAGGAAACTATGGCTACACCTTC. This translates into CASSLDPGDHVQGNYGYTF. This rearrangement joins TRBV11-2 to TRBJ1-2; D perhaps matches TRBD1 (6 bases). Germline CDR1 SGHAT, CDR2 FQNNGV. The CDR3 has 19 amino acids. V lost 0 bases to trimming and J lost 2 bases, with 22 bases between them.

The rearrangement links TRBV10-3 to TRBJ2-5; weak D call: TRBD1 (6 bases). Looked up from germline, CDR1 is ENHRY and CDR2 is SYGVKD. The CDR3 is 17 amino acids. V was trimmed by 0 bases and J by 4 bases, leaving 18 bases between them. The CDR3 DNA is TGTGCCATCAGTGAGTCGTCCAGGGGTGCCTGGGGAGAGACCCAGTACTTC. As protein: CAISESSRGAWGETQYF.

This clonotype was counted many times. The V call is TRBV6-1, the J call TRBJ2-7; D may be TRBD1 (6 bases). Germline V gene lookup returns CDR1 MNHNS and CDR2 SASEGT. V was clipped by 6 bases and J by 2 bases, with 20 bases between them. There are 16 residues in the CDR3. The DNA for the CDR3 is TGTGCCAGCAGAGAACACGGGACACGAGAGACCTACGAGCAGTACTTC. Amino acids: CASREHGTRETYEQYF.

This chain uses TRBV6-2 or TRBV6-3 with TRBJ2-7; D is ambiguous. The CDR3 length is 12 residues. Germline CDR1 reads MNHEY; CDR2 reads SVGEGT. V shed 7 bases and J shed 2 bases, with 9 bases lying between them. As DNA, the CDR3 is TGTGCCAGCACGACAACGCCCTACGAGCAGTACTTC. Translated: CASTTTPYEQYF.

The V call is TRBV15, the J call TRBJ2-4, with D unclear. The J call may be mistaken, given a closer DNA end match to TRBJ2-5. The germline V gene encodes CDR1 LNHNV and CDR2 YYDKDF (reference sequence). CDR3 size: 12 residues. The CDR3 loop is CATSTYAETQYF. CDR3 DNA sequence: TGTGCCACCAGCACATATGCGGAGACCCAGTACTTC.

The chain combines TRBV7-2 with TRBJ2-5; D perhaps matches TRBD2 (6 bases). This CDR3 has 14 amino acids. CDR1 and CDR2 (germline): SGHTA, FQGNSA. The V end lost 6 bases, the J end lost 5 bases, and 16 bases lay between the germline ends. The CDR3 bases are TGTGCCAGCAGTGGGACTTACTCCTCGGAGACCCAGTACTTC. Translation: CASSGTYSSETQYF.

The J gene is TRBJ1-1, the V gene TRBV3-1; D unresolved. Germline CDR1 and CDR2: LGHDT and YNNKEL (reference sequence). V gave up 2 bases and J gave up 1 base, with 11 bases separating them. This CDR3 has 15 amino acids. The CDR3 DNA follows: TGTGCCAGCAGCCAAAGGTGGGTGTCGAACACTGAAGCTTTCTTT. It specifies CASSQRWVSNTEAFF.